The rows below give T cell receptor beta chains drawn from one sample of a study of shared clonotypes between healthy human individuals. Using immunoSEQ multiplex PCR, the repertoire was profiled, and TCRdb retains in-frame clones only, with some absent. The sample holds approximately 2,200,000 clones, around 93% seen once. The sample comprised naive CD8+ T cells from PBMCs. The receptors here all came from a man younger than 35 in good health. Some clones in this sample may be carry-over from other donors' samples. Each CDR3 is given with its conserved first and last residue. Each record gives: V gene, clone size, J gene, D gene, CDR3 protein, CDR3 DNA. D genes are given only for firm matches. Size tells how often a clone was seen (once, few, many) or the class of an expanded clone, and some rows leave it out.

>TRBV9|.|TRBJ2-7|.
CASSVQGRSGEQYF
TGTGCCAGCAGCGTACAGGGTCGATCTGGCGAGCAGTACTTC
>TRBV5-6|.|TRBJ1-2|.
CASSGGIQQPNYGYTF
TGTGCCAGCAGCGGGGGGATACAGCAACCTAACTATGGCTACACCTTC
>TRBV5-1|.|TRBJ2-1|TRBD2
CASSSGLAGYNEQFF
TGCGCCAGCAGCTCGGGACTAGCGGGTTACAATGAGCAGTTCTTC
>TRBV6-1|.|TRBJ2-7|TRBD2
CASSEWTSSNYEQYF
TGTGCCAGCAGTGAGTGGACTAGCTCGAACTACGAGCAGTACTTC
>TRBV10-3|.|TRBJ2-1|.
CAISEYLKEVVVVDNEQFF
TGTGCCATCAGTGAGTATTTGAAGGAGGTGGTGGTGGTGGACAATGAGCAGTTCTTC
>TRBV2|.|TRBJ2-5|TRBD2
CASSWTSGRALMDQTQYF
TGTGCCAGCAGTTGGACTAGCGGGAGGGCCCTGATGGATCAGACCCAGTACTTC
>TRBV7-9|.|TRBJ2-1|TRBD1
CASSLALRQGANEQFF
TGTGCCAGCAGCTTAGCGCTGCGACAGGGGGCCAATGAGCAGTTCTTC
>TRBV9|.|TRBJ2-3|TRBD2
CASSVGLAGGTDTQYF
TGTGCCAGCAGCGTGGGACTAGCGGGCGGGACAGATACGCAGTATTTT
>TRBV28|.|TRBJ2-1|.
CASSFLLSGLSSYNEQFF
TGTGCCAGCAGTTTTTTGTTGAGCGGGCTGAGCTCCTACAATGAGCAGTTCTTC
>TRBV28|.|TRBJ1-5|TRBD1
CASSPPGTGLYSNQPQHF
TGTGCCAGCAGTCCCCCCGGGACAGGTCTATATAGCAATCAGCCCCAGCATTTT
>TRBV4-2|.|TRBJ2-1|TRBD2
CASSPTSGRVNEQFF
TGTGCCAGCAGCCCGACTAGCGGGAGGGTAAATGAGCAGTTCTTC
>TRBV6-1|.|TRBJ2-7|.
CASSEQGQGEQYF
TGTGCCAGCAGTGAACAGGGGCAGGGGGAGCAGTACTTC
>TRBV7-9|.|TRBJ2-7|.
CASSLFGTTYEQYF
TGTGCCAGCAGCTTATTCGGGACGACCTACGAGCAGTACTTC
>TRBV27|few|TRBJ1-1|.
CASSWGAGETEAFF
TGTGCCAGCAGTTGGGGGGCCGGGGAGACTGAAGCTTTCTTT
>TRBV5-1|once|TRBJ2-7|.
CASSLGVLGQNYEQYF
TGCGCCAGCAGCTTGGGGGTATTGGGGCAAAACTACGAGCAGTACTTC
>TRBV6-1|.|TRBJ1-5|TRBD1
CASSASQGGLPQHF
TGTGCCAGCAGTGCATCGCAGGGGGGTCTGCCCCAGCATTTT
>TRBV27|.|TRBJ2-7|.
CASSHEDFSYEQYF
TGTGCCAGCTCTCATGAGGACTTCTCCTACGAGCAGTACTTC
>TRBV6-6|.|TRBJ2-1|.
CASSLGVAQFF
TGTGCCAGCAGTCTAGGGGTGGCGCAGTTCTTC
>TRBV13|.|TRBJ2-7|TRBD1
CASSRGQGAREQYF
TGTGCCAGCAGCCGCGGACAGGGGGCTAGGGAGCAGTACTTC
>TRBV6-1|few|TRBJ1-2|.
CASWDIDGYTF
TGTGCCAGCTGGGACATAGATGGCTACACCTTC
>TRBV11-3|.|TRBJ1-5|.
CASSLVQPQHF
TGTGCCAGCAGCTTAGTTCAGCCCCAGCATTTT
>TRBV11-2|.|TRBJ1-3|.
CASSPLPTGLGNTIYF
TGTGCCAGCAGCCCCCTACCAACAGGGTTAGGAAACACCATATATTTT
>TRBV28|once|TRBJ2-7|.
CASSRSLPEQYF
TGTGCCAGCAGTCGATCCCTCCCCGAGCAGTACTTC
>TRBV11-2|.|TRBJ2-1|.
CASSFPSSLAPGSYNEQFF
TGTGCCAGCAGCTTTCCCTCCTCCCTAGCGCCGGGCTCCTACAATGAGCAGTTCTTC
>TRBV2|.|TRBJ1-1|TRBD1
CASREGATVMNTEAFF
TGTGCCAGCAGGGAGGGGGCGACAGTCATGAACACTGAAGCTTTCTTT
>TRBV4-3|.|TRBJ1-5|.
CASSQEAHSQPQHF
TGCGCCAGCAGCCAAGAAGCGCATAGTCAGCCCCAGCATTTT
>TRBV28|.|TRBJ2-5|.
CASSPPSRVETQYF
TGTGCCAGCAGCCCTCCCTCTAGAGTTGAGACCCAGTACTTC
>TRBV30|.|TRBJ2-1|.
CAWSVRGANEQFF
TGTGCCTGGAGTGTACGAGGGGCCAATGAGCAGTTCTTC
>TRBV19|.|TRBJ2-1|.
CASSSGLPGGEQFF
TGTGCCAGTAGTTCCGGGCTACCTGGAGGTGAGCAGTTCTTC
>TRBV29-1|.|TRBJ2-1|TRBD1
CSVEDHRGQGAEQFF
TGCAGCGTTGAAGATCACCGGGGACAGGGCGCGGAGCAGTTCTTC
>TRBV6-6|.|TRBJ1-3|.
CASSYSTTGLGNTIYF
TGTGCCAGCAGTTACTCGACTACTGGGCTAGGAAACACCATATATTTT
>TRBV9|.|TRBJ2-1|TRBD2
CASSVAGLPGHEQFF
TGTGCCAGCAGCGTGGCGGGACTACCCGGCCATGAGCAGTTCTTC
>TRBV9|.|TRBJ2-7|TRBD2
CASGVAGGYEQYF
TGTGCCAGCGGTGTAGCGGGAGGGTACGAGCAGTACTTC
>TRBV11-3|once|TRBJ2-1|TRBD1
CASSPPAAGGFNEQFF
TGTGCCAGCAGCCCTCCGGCGGCAGGGGGCTTCAATGAGCAGTTCTTC
>TRBV6-1|.|TRBJ2-1|.
CASSEGRARIYNEQFF
TGTGCCAGCAGTGAAGGTCGGGCTAGGATTTACAATGAGCAGTTCTTC
>TRBV7-9|once|TRBJ2-1|TRBD2
CASTFQRESNEQFF
TGTGCCAGCACTTTTCAGCGGGAGAGTAATGAGCAGTTCTTC
>TRBV28|.|TRBJ1-4|.
CASSLFRGAEKLFF
TGTGCCAGCAGTTTGTTTAGGGGGGCTGAAAAACTGTTTTTT
>TRBV27|.|TRBJ2-7|.
CASSSRTDSYEQYF
TGTGCCAGCAGTTCACGGACGGACTCCTACGAGCAGTACTTC
>TRBV29-1|.|TRBJ2-7|.
CSVYLSYEQYF
TGCAGCGTGTATCTTTCCTACGAGCAGTACTTC
>TRBV4-1|.|TRBJ1-1|.
CASSQDEVRGAFF
TGCGCCAGCAGCCAAGATGAGGTGAGAGGAGCTTTCTTT
>TRBV28|.|TRBJ1-1|.
CASPAAENTEAFF
TGTGCCAGCCCGGCGGCAGAGAACACTGAAGCTTTCTTT
>TRBV15|once|TRBJ1-1|TRBD1
CATSRVGTGLNTEAFF
TGTGCCACCAGCAGAGTGGGGACAGGGTTGAACACTGAAGCTTTCTTT
>TRBV5-1|.|TRBJ2-7|TRBD1
CASSLAQGARHEQYF
TGCGCCAGCAGCCTGGCTCAGGGGGCTCGTCACGAGCAGTACTTC
>TRBV2|few|TRBJ1-3|TRBD1
CASTWDRGRGNTIYF
TGTGCCAGCACCTGGGACAGGGGACGCGGAAACACCATATATTTT
>TRBV29-1|.|TRBJ1-2|.
CSVEDPGPKGYTF
TGCAGCGTTGAAGATCCCGGGCCCAAGGGCTACACCTTC
>TRBV14|.|TRBJ2-7|.
CASSQGEIYEQYF
TGTGCCAGCAGCCAAGGAGAGATCTACGAGCAGTACTTC
>TRBV2|.|TRBJ2-2|TRBD2
CASSEMAGGGTGELFF
TGTGCCAGCAGTGAGATGGCGGGAGGGGGCACCGGGGAGCTGTTTTTT
>TRBV2|.|TRBJ1-1|.
CASSESWGIEAFF
TGTGCCAGCAGTGAGAGTTGGGGAATTGAAGCTTTCTTT
>TRBV27|.|TRBJ2-2|TRBD2
CASSWASGENTGELFF
TGTGCCAGCAGTTGGGCTAGCGGAGAGAACACCGGGGAGCTGTTTTTT
>TRBV4-2|.|TRBJ1-5|.
CASSLSDSNQPQHF
TGTGCCAGCAGCCTTTCCGATAGCAATCAGCCCCAGCATTTT
>TRBV7-2|.|TRBJ2-1|TRBD1
CASSQGSVGDSYNEQFF
TGTGCCAGCAGCCAAGGGTCAGTTGGGGACAGCTACAATGAGCAGTTCTTC
>TRBV9|.|TRBJ2-1|.
CASSVTRNAYNEQFF
TGTGCCAGCAGCGTTACCAGGAACGCCTACAATGAGCAGTTCTTC
>TRBV7-9|.|TRBJ2-7|TRBD1
CASSSTEGQGGGQYF
TGTGCCAGCAGCTCGACTGAGGGACAGGGGGGTGGGCAGTACTTC
>TRBV6-1|.|TRBJ2-7|.
CATMGRGAGEQYF
TGTGCCACGATGGGGAGAGGGGCAGGCGAGCAGTACTTC
>TRBV28|.|TRBJ2-7|.
CASSLSQTYEQYF
TGTGCCAGCAGTTTATCCCAGACCTACGAGCAGTACTTC
>TRBV27|.|TRBJ2-7|.
CASSFRDATSYEQYF
TGTGCCAGCAGTTTTAGGGACGCCACCTCCTACGAGCAGTACTTC
>TRBV27|.|TRBJ2-7|.
CASSISAVSYEQYF
TGTGCCAGCAGCATCTCAGCGGTCTCCTACGAGCAGTACTTC
>TRBV15|.|TRBJ1-5|TRBD1
CATSGTGGNQPQHF
TGTGCCACCAGCGGCACAGGGGGCAATCAGCCCCAGCATTTT
>TRBV15|.|TRBJ1-5|.
CATRVGGPGQRNQPQHF
TGTGCCACCAGAGTGGGGGGACCGGGACAACGCAATCAGCCCCAGCATTTT